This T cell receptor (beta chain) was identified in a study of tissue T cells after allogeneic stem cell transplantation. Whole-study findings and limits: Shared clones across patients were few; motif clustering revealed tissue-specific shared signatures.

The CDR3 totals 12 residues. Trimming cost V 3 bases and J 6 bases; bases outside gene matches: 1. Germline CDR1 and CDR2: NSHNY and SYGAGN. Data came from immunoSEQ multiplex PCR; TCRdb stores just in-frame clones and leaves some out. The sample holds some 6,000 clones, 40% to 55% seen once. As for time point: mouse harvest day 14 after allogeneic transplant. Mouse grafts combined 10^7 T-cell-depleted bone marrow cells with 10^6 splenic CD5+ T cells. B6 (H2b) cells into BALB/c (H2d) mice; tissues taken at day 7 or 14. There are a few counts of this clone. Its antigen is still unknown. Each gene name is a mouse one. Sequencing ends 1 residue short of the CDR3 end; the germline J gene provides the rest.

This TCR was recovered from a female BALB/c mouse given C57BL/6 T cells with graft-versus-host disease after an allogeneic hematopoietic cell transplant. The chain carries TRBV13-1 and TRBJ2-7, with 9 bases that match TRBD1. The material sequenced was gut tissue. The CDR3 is CASSGTGVEQYF. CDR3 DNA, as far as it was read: TGTGCCAGCAGTGGGACAGGGGTTGAACAGTAC.